This is a list of T cell receptor beta chains from one sample in a study of blood T cell repertoires in COVID-19. Measured with immunoSEQ multiplex PCR; TCRdb has only the in-frame clones, and not every one. The table shows 150,000 or so clones, with 85% occurring only once. The sequenced sample was peripheral blood. The receptors derive from a woman aged 40 to 50 with active or convalescent COVID-19. Each CDR3 is given with its conserved first and last residue. The order of the fields is D gene, clone size, J gene, V gene, CDR3 protein, CDR3 DNA. The D gene is left open where the match is weak. Some rows have no size entry. The others give once, few or many, or a class for an expanded clone.

>NA|NA|TRBJ1-2|TRBV28
CASSLRRASYGYTF
TGTGCCAGCAGTTTACGCAGGGCGAGCTATGGCTACACCTTC
>NA|few|TRBJ2-1|TRBV9
CASSVGTLLSNEQFF
TGTGCCAGCAGCGTAGGGACTCTCTTGAGCAATGAGCAGTTCTTC
>NA|NA|TRBJ2-7|TRBV5-1
CASSLDRAGSLVGEQYF
TGCGCCAGCAGCTTGGACAGGGCCGGGTCCCTGGTTGGCGAGCAGTACTTC
>NA|NA|TRBJ1-3|TRBV4-3
CASSHRDSGNTIYF
TGCGCCAGCAGCCATCGGGACTCCGGAAACACCATATATTTT
>NA|NA|TRBJ2-6|TRBV30
CAWTFPGANVLTF
TGTGCCTGGACCTTTCCCGGGGCCAACGTCCTGACTTTC
>NA|few|TRBJ1-5|TRBV19
CASSAAGDKHF
TGTGCCAGTAGTGCGGCGGGAGACAAGCATTTT
>NA|NA|TRBJ1-2|TRBV28
CASSQGGYTF
TGTGCCAGCAGTCAGGGGGGCTACACCTTC
>NA|NA|TRBJ2-5|TRBV11-2
CASSLSRGAAPIGGTQYF
TGTGCCAGCAGCCTATCTCGGGGGGCCGCTCCAATAGGGGGGACCCAGTACTTC
>NA|NA|TRBJ2-4|TRBV5-1
CASSYNNIQYF
TGCGCCAGCAGCTATAATAACATTCAGTACTTC
>TRBD1|NA|TRBJ2-7|TRBV4-3
CASSQDRGQGWGQYF
TGCGCCAGCAGCCAAGATCGGGGACAGGGGTGGGGGCAGTACTTC
>TRBD1|NA|TRBJ2-7|TRBV28
CASRLQGATYEQYF
TGTGCCAGCAGGCTACAGGGGGCTACGTACGAGCAGTACTTC
>NA|NA|TRBJ1-1|TRBV28
CASSLVAPGDTEAFF
TGTGCCAGCAGTTTGGTCGCCCCCGGGGACACTGAAGCTTTCTTT
>TRBD1|NA|TRBJ1-4|TRBV19
CASSSPDRGRGNEKLFF
TGTGCCAGTAGTTCCCCGGACAGGGGACGGGGAAATGAAAAACTGTTTTTT
>NA|NA|TRBJ1-6|TRBV6-1
CASSERAGRPYNSPLHF
TGTGCCAGCAGTGAAAGGGCCGGGAGACCCTATAATTCACCCCTCCACTTT
>NA|NA|TRBJ1-1|TRBV19
CASIRGGTEAFF
TGTGCCAGTATAAGGGGGGGAACTGAAGCTTTCTTT
>NA|NA|TRBJ2-3|TRBV5-4
CASSPGGADTQYF
TGTGCCAGCAGCCCAGGCGGGGCAGATACGCAGTATTTT
>NA|NA|TRBJ1-5|TRBV19
CASSILGREPRQPQHF
TGTGCCAGTAGTATTCTTGGGAGGGAACCGAGACAGCCCCAGCATTTT
>NA|NA|TRBJ2-1|TRBV28
CASSLPPPNNEQFF
TGTGCCAGCAGTTTGCCCCCACCTAACAATGAGCAGTTCTTC
>NA|NA|TRBJ1-1|TRBV28
CASSLGQGNTEAFF
TGTGCCAGCAGTTTAGGGCAAGGGAACACTGAAGCTTTCTTT
>NA|once|TRBJ1-5|TRBV6-1
CASSEEGGASRGNQPQHF
TGTGCCAGCAGTGAAGAGGGAGGGGCCTCAAGGGGAAATCAGCCCCAGCATTTT
>TRBD1|NA|TRBJ2-5|TRBV5-1
CASSLAARGQGETQYF
TGCGCCAGCAGCTTGGCCGCCAGGGGGCAGGGTGAGACCCAGTACTTC
>NA|once|TRBJ1-4|TRBV5-1
CASSSDRTNEKLFF
TGCGCCAGCAGCTCGGACAGAACTAATGAAAAACTGTTTTTT
>NA|NA|TRBJ1-2|TRBV5-5
CASSLVRGWQDDGYTF
TGTGCCAGCAGCTTGGTGCGGGGGTGGCAGGACGATGGCTACACCTTC
>NA|NA|TRBJ1-2|TRBV6-1
CASSEMGEGGYGYTF
TGTGCCAGCAGTGAAATGGGGGAAGGGGGTTATGGCTACACCTTC
>NA|NA|TRBJ2-1|TRBV21-1
CASGRTGGRNEQFF
TGTGCCAGCGGTCGGACAGGGGGTAGGAATGAGCAGTTCTTC
>TRBD2|NA|TRBJ2-1|TRBV6-6
CASSYSQREAYNEQFF
TGTGCCAGCAGTTACTCGCAGCGGGAGGCCTACAATGAGCAGTTCTTC
>TRBD1|NA|TRBJ1-3|TRBV5-6
CASSLALQGGGGNTIYF
TGTGCCAGCAGCTTGGCTCTACAGGGGGGCGGTGGAAACACCATATATTTT
>NA|NA|TRBJ1-3|TRBV28
CASSLAGSVSGNTIYF
TGTGCCAGCAGTTTGGCCGGCAGCGTCTCTGGAAACACCATATATTTT
>TRBD2|NA|TRBJ2-1|TRBV5-8
CASPRTSGSYNEQFF
TGTGCCAGCCCCCGGACTAGCGGTTCTTACAATGAGCAGTTCTTC
>TRBD1|NA|TRBJ1-2|TRBV5-1
CASSLPGQDYGYTF
TGCGCCAGCAGCTTACCAGGACAGGACTATGGCTACACCTTC
>NA|NA|TRBJ1-1|TRBV28
CASSSSWHISRDTEAFF
TGTGCCAGCAGTAGCTCCTGGCACATATCTCGGGACACTGAAGCTTTCTTT
>TRBD1|NA|TRBJ2-7|TRBV28
CASSAMFRDRAYF
TGTGCCAGCAGTGCCATGTTCCGGGACAGGGCGTACTTC
>NA|NA|TRBJ1-2|TRBV15
CATHPGGVGYGYTF
TGTGCCACCCATCCCGGGGGGGTGGGCTATGGCTACACCTTC
>NA|NA|TRBJ1-2|TRBV11-2
CASSSKGGAGYGYTF
TGTGCCAGCAGCTCGAAGGGAGGGGCGGGCTATGGCTACACCTTC
>NA|NA|TRBJ1-1|TRBV9
CASSQAGVTEAFF
TGTGCCAGTTCCCAGGCAGGGGTGACTGAAGCTTTCTTT
>TRBD1|NA|TRBJ2-1|TRBV9
CASSVGGTGENNEQFF
TGTGCCAGCAGCGTAGGGGGAACAGGGGAAAACAATGAGCAGTTCTTC
>NA|NA|TRBJ2-4|TRBV5-6
CASSLAGSGLAKNIQYF
TGTGCCAGCAGCTTGGCCGGGTCAGGGCTAGCCAAAAACATTCAGTACTTC
>TRBD1|NA|TRBJ2-1|TRBV10-3
CAIRREGGQGIKEQFF
TGTGCCATCAGACGAGAGGGGGGACAGGGGATTAAGGAGCAGTTCTTC
>NA|NA|TRBJ2-2|TRBV7-7
CASSPSPNTGELFF
TGTGCCAGCAGCCCCTCTCCGAACACCGGGGAGCTGTTTTTT
>NA|few|TRBJ2-7|TRBV27
CASNTREGYEQYF
TGTGCCAGCAACACCCGCGAGGGCTACGAGCAGTACTTC
>TRBD1|NA|TRBJ1-1|TRBV4-3
CASSQGPGGYTEAFF
TGCGCCAGCAGCCAAGGCCCAGGGGGTTACACTGAAGCTTTCTTT